This passage covers 4 T cell receptor beta chains from one sample sequenced in a study of T cells in Graves' hyperthyroidism and ophthalmopathy. It was RNA transcripts that yielded the amplified TCR beta CDR3 regions. Researchers ran a first-round RT-PCR on the TCR CDR3 using the HTBI primer set. TCRdb reprocessed the multiplex PCR reads with MiXCR, giving one entry per CDR3 protein. The sample contains 300,000 to 500,000 distinct CDR3 sequences, more than 12% of which appear only once. The material sequenced was blood. The receptors come from a middle-aged man with Graves' ophthalmopathy.

At least ten counts were recorded for this clonotype. This chain links TRBV3-1 with TRBJ2-3, with D possibly matching TRBD1 (6 bases). V dropped 3 bases and J dropped 2 bases, with 15 bases sitting between them. Germline V lookup: CDR1 LGHDT, CDR2 YNNKEL (reference sequence). The CDR3 totals 16 residues. The CDR3 sequence is CASSQFSRGPTDTQYF. The CDR3 coding sequence is TGTGCCAGCAGCCAGTTCAGCAGGGGTCCCACAGATACGCAGTATTTT.

This clonotype was recorded many times. The chain links TRBV2 to TRBJ2-3, with 8 bases fitting TRBD2. The germline gives CDR1 SNHLY, CDR2 FYNNEI. V shed 9 bases, J shed 3 bases, and the junction held 8 bases outside the gene matches. The CDR3 spans 14 residues. CDR3 region: CARTGTSLTDTQYF. CDR3 sequence (DNA): TGTGCCAGAACCGGGACTAGTTTAACAGATACGCAGTATTTT. Full variable domain (rest looked up from reference TRBV2 and TRBJ2-3): EPEVTQTPSHQVTQMGQEVILRCVPISNHLYFYWYRQILGQKVEFLVSFYNNEISEKSEIFDDQFSVERPDGSNFTLKIRSTKLEDSAMYFCARTGTSLTDTQYFGPGTRLTVL.

In this sample, this clonotype turned up a few times. A junction boundary mismatches the germline segment, possibly from a read error. V gene TRBV7-3 combines with J gene TRBJ2-7; TRBD2 matches at 9 bases. Germline assignment: CDR1 SGHTA and CDR2 FQGTGA. This CDR3 has 14 amino acids. The CDR3 sequence is CASSLMPREGELYF. The CDR3 DNA follows: TGTGCCAGCAGCTTAATGCCGCGGGAGGGCGAGCTGTACTTC. Drawing the rest from reference TRBV7-3 and TRBJ2-7, the complete variable domain is GAGVSQTPSNKVTEKGKYVELRCDPISGHTALYWYRQSLGQGPEFLIYFQGTGAADDSGLPNDRFFAVRPEGSVSTLKIQRTERGDSAVYLCASSLMPREGELYFGPGTRLTVT.

This clonotype was detected ten times or more. V and J are TRBV3-1 and TRBJ1-1, with unresolved D. Germline lookup yields CDR1 LGHDT and CDR2 YNNKEL (reference sequence). The CDR3 totals 12 residues. V lost 6 bases and J 2 bases, leaving 7 bases between the germline ends. CDR3 sequence: CASRETNTEAFF. CDR3 bases: TGTGCCAGCAGGGAGACCAACACTGAAGCTTTCTTT.